The 18 T cell receptor beta chains below all came from one sample that was sequenced in a study of T cell responses to AZD1222 COVID-19 vaccine. The repertoire was sequenced with immunoSEQ multiplex PCR; TCRdb's copy has only in-frame clones and lacks some. This sample carries about 170,000 clones, 85% to 95% of them seen once, and the ten largest clones take approximately 3.9%. This material consisted of peripheral blood, taken on day 0 of AZD1222 vaccination. The receptors come from an adult in good health.

This chain connects TRBV10-1 to TRBJ2-2; possibly TRBD1 for D (6 bases). Germline assignment: CDR1 WNHNN and CDR2 SYGVQD (reference sequence). Trimming left V 3 bases short and J 1 base short, with 21 bases between. This CDR3 contains 19 residues. In nucleotides, the CDR3 is TGCGCCAGCAGTGATCCCCCCGAGGGGGTTCATAGGAACACCGGGGAGCTGTTTTTT. Translating it yields CASSDPPEGVHRNTGELFF.

The chain recombines TRBV5-1 with TRBJ1-1; TRBD1 matches 9 bases. CDR1 is SGHRS and CDR2 is YFSETQ in the germline V gene. The length of the CDR3 is 15 residues. The junction had 8 bases not matched to a gene; V was cut back by 4 bases and J by 4 bases. The CDR3 loop is CASSPTPGQGTEAFF. For the CDR3, the DNA is TGCGCCAGCAGCCCGACACCGGGACAGGGCACTGAAGCTTTCTTT. The full variable domain, rest sourced from reference TRBV5-1 and TRBJ1-1, is KAGVTQTPRYLIKTRGQQVTLSCSPISGHRSVSWYQQTPGQGLQFLFEYFSETQRNKGNFPGRFSGRQFSNSRSEMNVSTLELGDSALYLCASSPTPGQGTEAFFGQGTRLTVV.

The sample holds one count of this clone. The chain combines TRBV11-2 with TRBJ1-1; D unresolved. Trimming pared 0 bases from V and 11 bases from J, leaving 13 bases between. The CDR3 extends over 13 amino acids. Germline V gene sequence: CDR1 SGHAT, CDR2 FQNNGV. The CDR3 reads CASSLDRHLRAFF. The CDR3 bases are TGTGCCAGCAGCTTAGATCGACACTTGAGGGCTTTCTTT.

This chain connects TRBV28 to TRBJ1-1; D not resolved. The CDR3 runs 11 residues. Trimming removed 7 bases at V and 0 bases at J, with 3 bases between. Germline CDR1 and CDR2: MDHEN and SYDVKM. CDR3 protein: CASKVNTEAFF. The CDR3 DNA follows: TGTGCCAGCAAGGTGAACACTGAAGCTTTCTTT.

This rearrangement joins TRBV6-5 to TRBJ1-2, with unresolved D. The V end lost 8 bases, the J end lost 4 bases, and 11 bases lay between the germline ends. CDR3 size: 12 residues. The germline gives CDR1 MNHEY, CDR2 SVGAGI. The CDR3 DNA reads as TGTGCCAGCGGGTACGGCTTCTATGGCTACACCTTC. It is translated as CASGYGFYGYTF.

The chain couples TRBV6-1 to TRBJ2-1, with TRBD1 matching over 11 bases. Germline CDR1 is MNHNS and CDR2 is SASEGT. V dropped 3 bases and J dropped 5; count of bases not matched to a gene: 3. The CDR3 is 15 amino acids. This chain's CDR3 is CASSDRTGGNNEQFF. CDR3 DNA: TGTGCCAGCAGTGACCGGACAGGGGGCAACAATGAGCAGTTCTTC.

The chain employs TRBV7-9 and TRBJ1-1; TRBD1 is a possible D gene (6 bases). CDR3 length: 13 amino acids. CDR1 SEHNR and CDR2 FQNEAQ come from the germline V gene (reference sequence). Trimming cost V 5 bases and J 7 bases, with 14 bases left between them. The CDR3 loop is CASSPSGALEAFF. The CDR3 nucleotides read TGTGCCAGCAGCCCATCAGGGGCCCTTGAAGCTTTCTTT.

CDR3 residues: CSAKGLAGADTQYF. The CDR3 DNA follows: TGCAGCGCCAAGGGACTAGCGGGAGCCGATACGCAGTATTTT. The chain employs TRBV29-1 and TRBJ2-3, with 14 positions matching TRBD2. After removal of 7 bases from V and 6 bases from J, the junction contained 6 bases not matched to a gene. This CDR3 region has 14 residues. Germline loops: CDR1 SQVTM, CDR2 ANQGSEA.

V and J are TRBV7-2 and TRBJ1-1, with TRBD1 identical over 7 bases. After removal of 2 bases from V and 4 bases from J, the junction contained 7 bases not matched to a gene. The CDR3 has 15 residues. Germline V gene sequence: CDR1 SGHTA, CDR2 FQGNSA. This chain's CDR3 is CASSLLDRARTEAFF. CDR3 DNA: TGTGCCAGCAGCTTACTCGACAGGGCTCGCACTGAAGCTTTCTTT.

The chain joins TRBV11-2 to TRBJ2-3, with 12 bases fitting TRBD2. CDR1 is SGHAT and CDR2 is FQNNGV in the germline V gene. The V and J ends lost 7 bases and 2 bases, in that order; junction bases with no gene match: 7. The CDR3 extends over 16 amino acids. This CDR3 reads CASTLTSGSSTDTQYF. In DNA, the CDR3 is TGTGCCAGCACCTTGACTAGCGGGAGTTCCACAGATACGCAGTATTTT.

The rearrangement uses TRBV5-1 and TRBJ2-7; TRBD2 matches 8 bases. In germline, CDR1 is SGHRS, CDR2 YFSETQ. Trimming at V came to 2 bases and at J to 2 bases, leaving 6 bases not matched to a gene. The CDR3 is 15 amino acids. CDR3 in amino acids: CASSLTTSGAYEQYF. The DNA of the CDR3 is TGCGCCAGCAGCTTAACAACTAGCGGAGCCTACGAGCAGTACTTC.

V gene TRBV2 combines with J gene TRBJ2-7; D not certain. The CDR3 runs to 12 residues. Germline CDR1 SNHLY, CDR2 FYNNEI. V lost 6 bases and J 1 base, leaving 7 bases between the germline ends. The CDR3 sequence is CASRGSSYEQYF. The CDR3 DNA sequence: TGTGCCAGCAGGGGCAGTTCCTACGAGCAGTACTTC.

The V gene is TRBV27, the J gene TRBJ1-1; D is unresolved. The ends were cut back, 4 bases at V and 3 bases at J, with 12 bases in the middle. Germline V CDR1 and CDR2: MNHEY, SMNVEV (reference sequence). The CDR3 runs 14 residues. The DNA for the CDR3 is TGTGCCAGCAGTTCCGCAGGTACCTACACTGAAGCTTTCTTT. Protein sequence: CASSSAGTYTEAFF.

This rearrangement joins TRBV5-6 to TRBJ1-2, with 9 bases matching TRBD1. The CDR3 has 13 amino acids. Trimming at V came to 4 bases and at J to 5 bases, leaving 3 bases not matched to a gene. CDR1 is SGHDT and CDR2 is YYEEEE in the germline V gene. The CDR3 sequence is CASSGDREYGYTF. The CDR3, as DNA: TGTGCCAGCAGCGGGGACAGGGAGTATGGCTACACCTTC.

The J gene is TRBJ1-5, the V gene TRBV23-1, with a weak D call TRBD1 (5 bases). TRBV23-1 is an ORF, with its function uncertain. The CDR3 extends over 12 amino acids. V gave up 7 bases and J gave up 8 bases, with 12 bases separating them. The CDR3 DNA follows: TGCGCCAGCAACCCAGGGTGGAAGCCCCAGCATTTT. Translating gives CASNPGWKPQHF.

The J gene is TRBJ1-5, the V gene TRBV19; D not certain. The germline V gene encodes CDR1 LNHDA and CDR2 SQIVND (reference sequence). CDR3 length equals 16 residues. Trimming took 1 base from V and 0 from J, leaving 10 bases between them. Here the CDR3 reads CASSIVVQLSNQPQHF. CDR3 coding DNA: TGTGCCAGTAGTATAGTGGTACAGCTTAGCAATCAGCCCCAGCATTTT. Full variable domain (rest looked up from reference TRBV19 and TRBJ1-5): DGGITQSPKYLFRKEGQNVTLSCEQNLNHDAMYWYRQDPGQGLRLIYYSQIVNDFQKGDIAEGYSVSREKKESFPLTVTSAQKNPTAFYLCASSIVVQLSNQPQHFGDGTRLSIL.

This clone was seen a single time. This chain links TRBV6-5 with TRBJ1-6, with D possibly being TRBD1 (5 bases). The length of the CDR3 is 13 residues. Germline CDR1 and CDR2: MNHEY and SVGAGI. The CDR3 sequence is CVTGGEDNSPLHF. DNA for the CDR3: TGTGTAACCGGGGGTGAGGATAATTCACCCCTCCACTTT.

CDR3 residues: CASSAVGDREKLFF. The CDR3 DNA follows: TGTGCCAGCAGCGCAGTGGGGGATCGGGAAAAACTGTTTTTT. The genes are TRBV25-1 and TRBJ1-4; maybe TRBD1 (5 bases). The V end was cut by 6 bases, the J end by 8 bases, with 16 bases between. CDR3 size: 14 residues. Per the germline V gene, CDR1 is MGHDK and CDR2 is SYGVNS.